The sequence of this TCR beta chain was determined in a study of blood T cell repertoires in COVID-19. Across the study: The United States, Italy and Spain provided the acute and convalescent COVID-19 samples. From T cells, B-cell-depleted T cells, or PBMCs came the material, which was cDNA or gDNA.

V lost 5 bases, J lost 2 bases, and 10 bases lay in between. The CDR3 sequence is 13 residues long. Germline CDR1 LNHDA, CDR2 SQIVND (reference sequence). In the authors' methods: Using reference gene primer amplification, nucleated cell counts were estimated. The repertoire was sequenced with immunoSEQ multiplex PCR; TCRdb's copy has only in-frame clones and lacks some. V, J and clone size reflect that table, while D and trimming were determined from the DNA. Altogether around 200,000 clones are present, approximately 83% being singletons, with the ten largest covering more than 2.5%. The receptor was derived from a man in his sixties with acute or convalescent COVID-19. V is TRBV19 and J is TRBJ2-7; TRBD1 is a possible D gene (6 bases). Material for sequencing was peripheral blood. The CDR3 loop reads CASSFGQPYEQYF. The CDR3 nucleotides are TGTGCCAGTAGTTTTGGACAGCCCTACGAGCAGTACTTC.